The source of this T cell receptor beta chain is a study of shared clonotypes between healthy human individuals. For unsorted PBMC, 300 ng DNA per replicate equaled about 30,000 T cell genomes. Measured with immunoSEQ multiplex PCR; TCRdb has only the in-frame clones, and not every one. Here the sample spans hundreds of thousands of clones, 70% to 80% being singletons. V was pared by 2 bases and J by 0 bases, with 11 bases between. This CDR3 contains 16 residues. Germline CDR1 is SGHTA and CDR2 is FQGTGA. The source material was PBMCs. The chain recombines TRBV7-3 with TRBJ2-1, with a possible D match to TRBD2 (5 bases). The clonotype originates from a woman aged 35 to 49 in good health. Some clones in this sample may be carry-over from other donors' samples. For the CDR3, the DNA is TGTGCCAGCAGCTTAGGAAGCGGCCTCTCCTACAATGAGCAGTTCTTC. Its protein is CASSLGSGLSYNEQFF.